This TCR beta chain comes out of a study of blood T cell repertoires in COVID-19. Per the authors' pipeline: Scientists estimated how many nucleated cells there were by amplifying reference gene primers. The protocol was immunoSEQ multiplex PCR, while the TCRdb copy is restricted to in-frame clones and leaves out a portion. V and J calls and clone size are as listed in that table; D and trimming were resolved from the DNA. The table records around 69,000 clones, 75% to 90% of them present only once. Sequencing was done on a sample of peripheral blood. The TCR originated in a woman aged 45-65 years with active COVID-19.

Here the CDR3 reads CAVGDRMNTEAFF. DNA of the CDR3: TGTGCCGTGGGGGACAGAATGAACACTGAAGCTTTCTTT. The gene calls are TRBV7-9 and TRBJ1-1; TRBD1 matches 7 bases. CDR3 length: 13 amino acids. Germline-derived CDR1 and CDR2 are SEHNR and FQNEAQ (reference sequence). V trimming: 11 bases; J trimming: 0 bases; junction bases outside the gene matches: 6.